This T cell receptor (beta chain) was documented in a study of T cell responses to AZD1222 COVID-19 vaccine. Produced via immunoSEQ multiplex PCR; TCRdb's table is partial and in-frame only. The table has about 86,000 clones, almost 90% seen once. A remark on this clone: Antigen: not known.

Study findings and constraints: Most donors were white British and more were female, and clonal diversity was possibly underestimated.

The receptor comes from an adult who received the AZD1222 COVID-19 vaccine. Sequenced material: peripheral blood, taken 28 days after the second AZD1222 dose.

The CDR3: CASSLQETQYF. In DNA form, the CDR3 reads TGTGCCAGCAGTTTACAAGAGACCCAGTACTTC. This chain connects TRBV6-6 to TRBJ2-5; unclear D gene. The CDR3 extends over 11 amino acids. Trimming left V 4 bases short and J 2 bases short, with 2 bases between. Germline V gene lookup returns CDR1 MNHNY and CDR2 SVGAGI (reference sequence).